One and the same sample provided the 31 T cell receptor beta chains below, sequenced in a study of cytomegalovirus exposure and HLA in healthy donors. Primers: 60 Vbeta forward and 13 Jbeta reverse. The data were produced by immunoSEQ multiplex PCR, yet TCRdb's version contains in-frame clones alone and is incomplete. The top ten clones hold roughly 2.9% of a sample with about 170,000 clones, around 62% of them seen once. The sample was PBMCs. These receptors originate from a man aged 35 to 55 in good health and CMV-seronegative.

This chain connects TRBV5-5 to TRBJ2-3, with TRBD1 as a possible D gene (6 bases). This CDR3 has 17 residues. With 0 bases removed from V and 2 bases from J, the gap between germline ends came to 16 bases. Germline CDR1 SGHKS, CDR2 YYEKEE (reference sequence). CDR3 in amino acids: CASSLAVLGQSTDTQYF. In DNA form, the CDR3 reads TGTGCCAGCAGCTTGGCTGTATTAGGACAGTCCACAGATACGCAGTATTTT.

The V and J genes are TRBV2 and TRBJ2-6; TRBD2 aligns across 8 bases. Germline V gives CDR1 SNHLY, CDR2 FYNNEI. V lost 6 bases and J lost 0; bases outside the gene matches: 13. The length of the CDR3 is 19 residues. The CDR3, as DNA: TGTGCCAGCAGGGGGATAGGACTAGCCTTAATCTCTGGGGCCAACGTCCTGACTTTC. Translation gives CASRGIGLALISGANVLTF.

This clone showed up just once. The chain employs TRBV4-1 and TRBJ2-3; a possible D gene is TRBD1 (5 bases). The CDR3 spans 15 residues. Between the trimmed V and J ends, which lost 1 base and 4 bases, there was a span of 12 bases. Germline loops: CDR1 MGHRA, CDR2 YSYEKL. The CDR3 reads CASSQAIGASDTQYF. DNA for the CDR3: TGCGCCAGCAGCCAAGCTATTGGGGCTTCAGATACGCAGTATTTT.

The chain couples TRBV6-1 to TRBJ1-6; D is undetermined. This CDR3 region has 16 residues. The germline V gene encodes CDR1 MNHNS and CDR2 SASEGT. Trimming cost V 4 bases and J 0 bases, with 10 bases left between them. In nucleotides, the CDR3 is TGTGCCAGCAGTGTGGGCGAGAGCTCCTATAATTCACCCCTCCACTTT. Its protein is CASSVGESSYNSPLHF.

The chain couples TRBV27 to TRBJ2-1, with 11 bases identical to TRBD1. The CDR3 is made up of 16 amino acids. Germline V CDR1 and CDR2: MNHEY, SMNVEV (reference sequence). The trim removed 2 bases at V and 5 bases at J, leaving 5 bases unmatched. This chain's CDR3 is CASSLRGTGGNNEQFF. CDR3 in DNA: TGTGCCAGCAGTTTAAGGGGGACAGGGGGAAACAATGAGCAGTTCTTC.

This clone showed up just once. The chain uses TRBV30 and TRBJ2-1; 12 bases fit TRBD2. The V gene's germline CDR1 is GTSNPN and CDR2 SVGIG (reference sequence). The CDR3 runs to 15 residues. The trim removed 5 bases at V and 4 bases at J, leaving 6 bases unmatched. The CDR3 region is CAWCQTSGGYNEQFF. DNA for the CDR3: TGTGCCTGGTGCCAGACTAGCGGGGGATACAATGAGCAGTTCTTC.

The chain uses TRBV7-9 and TRBJ2-7, with a tentative D call TRBD2 (6 bases). The CDR3 is made up of 13 amino acids. Germline assignment: CDR1 SEHNR and CDR2 FQNEAQ (reference sequence). Trimming left V 1 base short and J 4 bases short, with 8 bases between. This chain's CDR3 is CASSLGRVYEQYF. CDR3 bases: TGTGCCAGCAGCTTAGGGAGGGTGTACGAGCAGTACTTC.

The chain carries TRBV4-2 and TRBJ1-1, with 9 bases aligning to TRBD1. This CDR3 is built from 14 residues. The germline V gene encodes CDR1 LGHNA and CDR2 YNFKEQ. J gave up 8 bases and V 1 base, and 5 bases lay outside the gene matches. The CDR3 spells CASSQGDRAGEAFF. For the CDR3, the DNA is TGTGCCAGCAGCCAAGGGGACAGGGCGGGGGAAGCTTTCTTT.

Only a few counts were recorded for this clone. The gene calls are TRBV10-3 and TRBJ1-4, with D possibly TRBD1 on 5 matching bases. CDR1 and CDR2 (germline): ENHRY, SYGVKD. The CDR3 length is 14 residues. V lost 10 bases to trimming and J lost 8 bases, with 20 bases between them. In DNA, the CDR3 is TGTGCCACCCGGTTGGGGGGAGGTCGGGAAAAACTGTTTTTT. Translating gives CATRLGGGREKLFF.

This clone came up a few times. This chain links TRBV13 with TRBJ2-1, with 7 bases fitting TRBD2. V lost 2 bases to trimming and J lost 0 bases; unmatched junction nucleotides: 10. From germline, CDR1 is PRHDT and CDR2 FYEKMQ (reference sequence). The CDR3 loop spans 18 amino acids. CDR3: CASSLLASGKSSYNEQFF. As DNA, the CDR3 is TGTGCCAGCAGCTTACTAGCTAGCGGCAAGTCCTCCTACAATGAGCAGTTCTTC.

The chain has TRBV11-3 and TRBJ1-5; weak D call: TRBD1 (6 bases). The CDR3 loop spans 15 amino acids. Germline V gene lookup returns CDR1 SGHNT and CDR2 YENEEA. The V gene lost 11 bases and the J gene lost 5 bases, with 22 bases spanning the gap. The CDR3 loop is CAGIQGNYEDQPQHF. The CDR3 coding sequence is TGTGCCGGGATCCAGGGGAATTATGAGGATCAGCCCCAGCATTTT. The full variable domain, with the rest looked up from reference TRBV11-3 and TRBJ1-5, is EAGVVQSPRYKIIEKKQPVAFWCNPISGHNTLYWYLQNLGQGPELLIRYENEEAVDDSQLPKDRFSAERLKGVDSTLKIQPAELGDSAVYLCAGIQGNYEDQPQHFGDGTRLSIL.

The chain combines TRBV5-6 with TRBJ2-7; 7 bases align to TRBD1. CDR3 length: 15 residues. Germline V gene lookup returns CDR1 SGHDT and CDR2 YYEEEE. V lost 3 bases and J lost 4; bases outside the gene matches: 10. The CDR3 region is CASSSIDRVGYEQYF. The DNA of the CDR3 is TGTGCCAGCAGCTCGATAGACAGGGTAGGATACGAGCAGTACTTC.

The rearrangement uses TRBV28 and TRBJ1-5; 7 nucleotides align to TRBD1. CDR3 length: 13 residues. Trimming at V came to 6 bases and at J to 7 bases, leaving 6 bases not matched to a gene. Germline V CDR1 and CDR2: MDHEN, SYDVKM. The CDR3 loop is CASSFQGVQPQHF. The CDR3 bases are TGTGCCAGCAGCTTTCAGGGGGTGCAGCCCCAGCATTTT.

This chain links TRBV5-6 with TRBJ2-1; 11 positions match TRBD2. With V trimmed by 3 bases and J by 4 bases, 6 bases remained unmatched. Germline V lookup: CDR1 SGHDT, CDR2 YYEEEE. The CDR3 is 16 residues long. The CDR3 DNA reads as TGTGCCAGCAGCTCCAGGGGGACTAGCGGTTACAATGAGCAGTTCTTC. This encodes CASSSRGTSGYNEQFF.

The rearrangement links TRBV19 to TRBJ1-2; 8 nucleotides agree with TRBD1. There are 13 residues in the CDR3. CDR1 and CDR2 from the germline V gene are LNHDA and SQIVND (reference sequence). V gave up 5 bases and J gave up 8 bases; unmatched junction bases: 7. In DNA, the CDR3 is TGTGCCAGTAGTTCCCGACAGGGGAACGGCTACACCTTC. Residues: CASSSRQGNGYTF.

The rearrangement joins TRBV5-1 to TRBJ2-7; 10 bases fit TRBD2. From germline, CDR1 is SGHRS and CDR2 YFSETQ. The length of the CDR3 is 15 residues. V trimming: 0 bases; J trimming: 3 bases; junction bases outside the gene matches: 3. The CDR3 nucleotides are TGCGCCAGCAGCTTGGATCAGCGGGGGGGCTACGAGCAGTACTTC. The encoded protein is CASSLDQRGGYEQYF.

The genes are TRBV25-1 and TRBJ2-5; 7 bases line up with TRBD1. Gene TRBJ2-7 matches the end of the DNA better, so the J call may be wrong. Germline lookup yields CDR1 MGHDK and CDR2 SYGVNS. The CDR3 runs 18 residues. CDR3 nucleotides: TGTGCCAGCAGTGAACTAGGTGGGCGAGGGGGCATCACCTACGAGCAGTACTTC. The encoded protein is CASSELGGRGGITYEQYF.

The V and J genes are TRBV5-4 and TRBJ2-5; D is undetermined. This CDR3 contains 12 residues. The germline CDR1 and CDR2 sequences are SGHNT and YYREEE (reference sequence). V lost 4 bases and J 2 bases, leaving 6 bases between the germline ends. The CDR3 nucleotides are TGTGCCAGCAGCCTTATACAAGAGACCCAGTACTTC. This encodes CASSLIQETQYF. Full variable domain (remainder filled in from reference TRBV5-4 and TRBJ2-5): ETGVTQSPTHLIKTRGQQVTLRCSSQSGHNTVSWYQQALGQGPQFIFQYYREEENGRGNFPPRFSGLQFPNYSSELNVNALELDDSALYLCASSLIQETQYFGPGTRLLVL.

The J gene is TRBJ1-1, the V gene TRBV5-4; 9 nucleotides agree with TRBD1. This CDR3 is 15 amino acids long. With 3 bases clipped from V and 0 bases from J, the junction kept 3 bases outside the gene matches. Germline V CDR1 and CDR2: SGHNT, YYREEE (reference sequence). This CDR3 reads CASSSRQGVNTEAFF. As DNA, the CDR3 is TGTGCCAGCAGCTCTCGACAGGGGGTGAACACTGAAGCTTTCTTT.

This clone was counted only a few times. The chain couples TRBV5-1 to TRBJ2-1, with D perhaps matching TRBD2 (7 bases). This CDR3 is 14 amino acids long. V was shortened by 3 bases and J by 7 bases, with 14 bases between the two germline ends. Germline CDR1 and CDR2: SGHRS and YFSETQ. CDR3 DNA sequence: TGCGCCAGCAGCTCGGGGGGCACTCGTAATGAGCAGTTCTTC. Translated, it gives CASSSGGTRNEQFF. Looking up the rest from reference TRBV5-1 and TRBJ2-1 gives the full variable domain: KAGVTQTPRYLIKTRGQQVTLSCSPISGHRSVSWYQQTPGQGLQFLFEYFSETQRNKGNFPGRFSGRQFSNSRSEMNVSTLELGDSALYLCASSSGGTRNEQFFGPGTRLTVL.

The genes are TRBV5-8 and TRBJ1-1; TRBD1 might be the D (5 bases). CDR3 length: 14 residues. From germline, CDR1 is SGHTS and CDR2 YDEGEE. With 0 bases removed from V and 4 bases from J, the gap between germline ends came to 10 bases. In DNA form, the CDR3 reads TGTGCCAGCAGCTTGGCAGGGCTCGGCACTGAAGCTTTCTTT. Its translation is CASSLAGLGTEAFF. Based on the CDR3 plus reference TRBV5-8 and TRBJ1-1, the full variable domain is EAGVTQSPTHLIKTRGQQATLRCSPISGHTSVYWYQQALGLGLQFLLWYDEGEERNRGNFPPRFSGRQFPNYSSELNVNALELEDSALYLCASSLAGLGTEAFFGQGTRLTVV.

Only a few counts were recorded for this clone. The rearrangement uses TRBV28 and TRBJ1-1; 9 nucleotides line up with TRBD1. V trimming: 5 bases; J trimming: 6 bases; junction bases outside the gene matches: 10. There are 15 residues in the CDR3. The germline CDR1 and CDR2 sequences are MDHEN and SYDVKM. The DNA for the CDR3 is TGTGCCAGCAGTCCCCCGGCGACAGGGGGACCTGAAGCTTTCTTT. This encodes CASSPPATGGPEAFF.

The CDR3 DNA sequence: TGCGCCAGCAGCTTCCGGGACGGGACTTACAATGAGCAGTTCTTC. As protein: CASSFRDGTYNEQFF. The rearrangement links TRBV5-1 to TRBJ2-1, with D possibly being TRBD2 (6 bases). This CDR3 has 15 residues. Germline CDR1 and CDR2: SGHRS and YFSETQ. The V gene lost 2 bases and the J gene lost 4 bases, with 13 bases spanning the gap.

The genes are TRBV6-1 and TRBJ2-5; 10 nucleotides align to TRBD1. The better agreement between TRBJ2-7 and the DNA end casts doubt on the J call. The CDR3 sequence is 13 residues long. Germline CDR1 and CDR2: MNHNS and SASEGT. CDR3 region: CASRDRGPSEQYF. CDR3 bases: TGTGCCAGCAGAGACAGGGGGCCGAGCGAGCAGTACTTC.

The chain couples TRBV27 to TRBJ2-3, with 7 bases fitting TRBD2. This CDR3 contains 13 residues. Germline CDR1 reads MNHEY; CDR2 reads SMNVEV (reference sequence). V gave up 2 bases and J gave up 8 bases; unmatched junction bases: 4. CDR3 nucleotide sequence: TGTGCCAGCAGTTTAGAGCCGGGAGGTACGCAGTATTTT. Its translation: CASSLEPGGTQYF.

This clone appeared a few times. The chain employs TRBV6-5 and TRBJ2-7; D perhaps matches TRBD1 (6 bases). From germline, CDR1 is MNHEY and CDR2 SVGAGI. The CDR3 length is 15 residues. Between the trimmed V and J ends, which lost 5 bases and 1 base, there was a span of 15 bases. The CDR3 loop reads CASSISDRGSYEQYF. CDR3 DNA: TGTGCCAGCAGTATCTCGGACAGAGGATCCTACGAGCAGTACTTC.

This clone was seen a few times. The chain is built from TRBV18 and TRBJ2-6, with 10 bases identical to TRBD1. This CDR3 is 15 amino acids long. The ends lost 6 bases at V and 7 bases at J; junction bases unmatched: 6. From germline, CDR1 is KGHSH and CDR2 LQKENI. Here the CDR3 reads CASSKGQGTANVLTF. The CDR3 DNA sequence: TGTGCCAGCTCTAAGGGACAGGGGACAGCCAACGTCCTGACTTTC.

This chain connects TRBV6-1 to TRBJ1-4, with TRBD1 as a possible D gene (5 bases). Germline CDR1 is MNHNS and CDR2 is SASEGT. The V end was cut by 3 bases, the J end by 7 bases, with 18 bases between. This CDR3 is built from 16 residues. CDR3 residues: CASSEGGLGSGEKLFF. In DNA, the CDR3 is TGTGCCAGCAGTGAGGGGGGGTTGGGGTCCGGTGAAAAACTGTTTTTT.

Comment on this clone: The limits of the CDR3 on the DNA are not certain, so only TCRdb's listed CDR3 is given. The CDR3 is CASTSGQGNYGYTF. This chain joins TRBV19 and TRBJ1-2; the table's D call, TRBD1, has no DNA check behind it. The CDR3 contains 14 residues when both ends are counted. Germline V gene lookup returns CDR1 LNHDA and CDR2 SQIVND (reference sequence).

This clone has just a few counts. The V call is TRBV18, the J call TRBJ1-1; TRBD1 matches at 9 bases. The length of the CDR3 is 14 residues. V lost 8 bases and J lost 1; bases outside the gene matches: 5. Germline V gene lookup returns CDR1 KGHSH and CDR2 LQKENI. The CDR3 spells CASRTGDPNTEAFF. DNA for the CDR3: TGTGCCAGCCGGACAGGGGACCCGAACACTGAAGCTTTCTTT.

V is TRBV7-9 and J is TRBJ2-3; 9 nucleotides line up with TRBD1. The germline V gene encodes CDR1 SEHNR and CDR2 FQNEAQ (reference sequence). The CDR3 loop spans 14 amino acids. Trimming removed 7 bases from V and 6 bases from J; junction bases left unmatched: 8. In DNA form, the CDR3 reads TGTGCCAGCATTTTCGGGACAGGGATTGATACGCAGTATTTT. It translates to CASIFGTGIDTQYF. Supplemented by reference TRBV7-9 and TRBJ2-3, the full variable domain reads DTGVSQNPRHKITKRGQNVTFRCDPISEHNRLYWYRQTLGQGPEFLTYFQNEAQLEKSRLLSDRFSAERPKGSFSTLEIQRTEQGDSAMYLCASIFGTGIDTQYFGPGTRLTVL.